This T cell receptor beta chain was found in a study of blood T cell repertoires in COVID-19. Looking at the study overall: PBMCs, B-cell-depleted T cells, or T cells provided the cDNA or gDNA that made up the material.

Per the original data handling: The assay estimated nucleated cells by amplifying reference gene primers. Produced via immunoSEQ multiplex PCR; TCRdb's table is partial and in-frame only. Clone size and the V and J calls come from that table; the DNA yielded D and trimming. The sample consists of some 76,000 clones, almost 85% of them appearing once. Germline CDR1 reads MNHEY; CDR2 reads SVGAGI. CDR3 length: 14 residues. The ends lost 6 bases at V and 0 bases at J; junction bases unmatched: 4. This TCR came from a man in his forties or fifties with acute or convalescent COVID-19. The chain carries TRBV6-5 and TRBJ1-1; 7 positions match TRBD1. Sequences were obtained from peripheral blood. Written as DNA, the CDR3 is TGTGCCAGCAGGACGGGACAGATGAACACTGAAGCTTTCTTT. Its protein is CASRTGQMNTEAFF.